One and the same sample provided the 15 T cell receptor beta chains below, sequenced in a study of OX40 agonist ivuxolimab in advanced cancers. Sequencing was performed with immunoSEQ multiplex PCR; in TCRdb, only in-frame clones are kept and a portion is missing. There are some 46,000 clones in the sample; about 89% occur only once, and 12% lies in the top ten. The sequencing used CD4+ or CD8+ T cells sorted from blood, collected in a trial of the OX40 agonist ivuxolimab. Receptors were obtained from an adult with an advanced solid tumor such as melanoma, head and neck, liver or kidney cancer.

The chain carries TRBV14 and TRBJ2-5; possible D gene TRBD1, 6 bases. Germline assignment: CDR1 SGHDN and CDR2 FVKESK. This CDR3 has 14 amino acids. Trimming took 4 bases from V and 7 from J, leaving 16 bases between them. CDR3 region: CASSPQGYLGTQYF. The CDR3 region has the DNA TGTGCCAGCAGCCCACAGGGCTACCTAGGGACCCAGTACTTC.

This chain connects TRBV5-1 to TRBJ2-1; D ambiguous. V was pared by 6 bases and J by 8 bases, with 12 bases between. CDR1 SGHRS and CDR2 YFSETQ come from the germline V gene. The CDR3 contains 12 residues. The CDR3 region has the DNA TGCGCCAGCACCCGGATGTACGATGAGCAGTTCTTC. It specifies CASTRMYDEQFF.

V gene TRBV5-6 combines with J gene TRBJ1-3; 9 bases align to TRBD1. The CDR3 is 16 residues long. Germline values: CDR1 SGHDT, CDR2 YYEEEE. Unmatched junction bases numbered 7, after V lost 4 bases and J lost 2 bases. CDR3 DNA: TGTGCCAGCAGCCTGGTGGGGACAGGGACTGGAAACACCATATATTTT. Translating it yields CASSLVGTGTGNTIYF.

The chain is built from TRBV19 and TRBJ2-7; D unresolved. Germline CDR1 reads LNHDA; CDR2 reads SQIVND (reference sequence). This CDR3 is 14 amino acids long. Trimming pared 6 bases from V and 3 bases from J, leaving 15 bases between. The CDR3 sequence: CASSHTVYSYEQYF. The DNA for the CDR3 is TGTGCCAGTAGCCACACCGTGTACAGCTACGAGCAGTACTTC.

The chain carries TRBV14 and TRBJ2-3; D gene ambiguous. Looked up from germline, CDR1 is SGHDN and CDR2 is FVKESK. The CDR3 consists of 14 residues. V shed 4 bases and J shed 4 bases, with 12 bases lying between them. CDR3 in amino acids: CASSPRRRSDTQYF. CDR3 sequence (DNA): TGTGCCAGCAGCCCCCGACGAAGGTCAGATACGCAGTATTTT.

For the CDR3, the DNA is TGTGCCAGTAGTATAGGAGGGGAAAAAGCTTTCTTT. This gives the protein CASSIGGEKAFF. The chain links TRBV19 to TRBJ1-1; a possible D gene is TRBD1 (5 bases). V dropped 1 base and J dropped 9 bases, with 9 bases sitting between them. Per the germline V gene, CDR1 is LNHDA and CDR2 is SQIVND (reference sequence). CDR3 length: 12 residues.

This clone came up a few times. The CDR3 is CASSAGTSGNSPLHF. DNA for the CDR3: TGTGCCAGCAGTGCCGGGACAAGTGGGAATTCACCCCTCCACTTT. The chain uses TRBV6-5 and TRBJ1-6; a weak D match, TRBD1 (6 bases). Germline CDR1 is MNHEY and CDR2 is SVGAGI. The CDR3 sequence is 15 residues long. V lost 5 bases to trimming and J lost 7 bases, with 15 bases between them.

V gene TRBV27 combines with J gene TRBJ1-5; weak D call: TRBD1 (6 bases). Deletions cut 3 bases from V and 0 bases from J, with 18 bases between. The CDR3 loop spans 18 amino acids. Per germline, CDR1 MNHEY and CDR2 SMNVEV (reference sequence). Written as DNA, the CDR3 is TGTGCCAGCAGTTTGCGGGCAGGTCAGGGGTATAGCAATCAGCCCCAGCATTTT. Protein sequence: CASSLRAGQGYSNQPQHF.

V and J are TRBV9 and TRBJ1-2; 7 bases align to TRBD1. Germline trimming cut 7 bases from V and 3 bases from J; bases unmatched to any gene: 3. Per germline, CDR1 SGDLS and CDR2 YYNGEE. This CDR3 has 12 amino acids. For the CDR3, the DNA is TGTGCCAGCGCCCAGGGGGACTATGGCTACACCTTC. Its translation is CASAQGDYGYTF.

This chain uses TRBV7-8 with TRBJ1-2; 8 nucleotides match TRBD1. The germline gives CDR1 SGHVS, CDR2 FQNEAQ. V gave up 5 bases and J gave up 1 base; unmatched junction bases: 6. The CDR3 is made up of 15 amino acids. CDR3 sequence reads: CASSPRGQDNYGYTF. CDR3 DNA: TGTGCCAGCAGCCCAAGGGGACAGGATAACTATGGCTACACCTTC.

The gene calls are TRBV13 and TRBJ1-2; 7 bases fit TRBD1. Per the germline V gene, CDR1 is PRHDT and CDR2 is FYEKMQ (reference sequence). The J segment lost 3 bases and the V segment lost 6 bases, leaving 7 bases of the junction unmatched. The CDR3 has 14 amino acids. The CDR3 loop is CASSWEGAYYGYTF. The CDR3 bases are TGTGCCAGCAGTTGGGAGGGGGCCTACTATGGCTACACCTTC.

The genes are TRBV7-9 and TRBJ2-4; tentatively, D is TRBD2 (5 bases). The CDR3 contains 16 residues. The V end was cut by 2 bases, the J end by 5 bases, with 16 bases between. The germline V gene has CDR1 SEHNR and CDR2 FQNEAQ (reference sequence). The CDR3, as DNA: TGTGCCAGCAGCTTAATAGGCGGGCTCGGGGAAAACATTCAGTACTTC. Residues: CASSLIGGLGENIQYF.

The chain is built from TRBV7-9 and TRBJ2-1, with D maybe TRBD1 (5 bases). The germline V and J ends were trimmed by 3 bases and 1 base, with 7 bases remaining between them. Germline values: CDR1 SEHNR, CDR2 FQNEAQ (reference sequence). There are 14 residues in the CDR3. CDR3 sequence reads: CASSFWTSYNEQFF. The CDR3 nucleotides read TGTGCCAGCAGCTTTTGGACATCCTACAATGAGCAGTTCTTC. Full variable domain (rest looked up from reference TRBV7-9 and TRBJ2-1): DTGVSQNPRHKITKRGQNVTFRCDPISEHNRLYWYRQTLGQGPEFLTYFQNEAQLEKSRLLSDRFSAERPKGSFSTLEIQRTEQGDSAMYLCASSFWTSYNEQFFGPGTRLTVL.

The chain couples TRBV4-3 to TRBJ1-5; no definite D call. This CDR3 is built from 15 residues. Per the germline V gene, CDR1 is LGHNA and CDR2 is YSLEER. V was shortened by 5 bases and J by 0 bases, with 11 bases between the two germline ends. The DNA for the CDR3 is TGCGCCAGCAGCTTGAAGTCCCCTAGCAATCAGCCCCAGCATTTT. Its translation: CASSLKSPSNQPQHF.

This chain uses TRBV6-5 with TRBJ2-7; TRBD1 aligns across 9 bases. This CDR3 comprises 15 residues. Germline V CDR1 and CDR2: MNHEY, SVGAGI. The junction had 9 bases not matched to a gene; V was cut back by 6 bases and J by 3 bases. The CDR3 loop is CASSTTGTGYYEQYF. The CDR3 region has the DNA TGTGCCAGCAGCACGACCGGGACAGGGTACTACGAGCAGTACTTC.